The present TCR beta chain was sequenced within a study of cytomegalovirus exposure and HLA in healthy donors. The J segment lost 1 base and the V segment lost 7 bases, leaving 9 bases of the junction unmatched. CDR1 is MNHEY and CDR2 is SMNVEV in the germline V gene (reference sequence). The CDR3 loop spans 15 amino acids. PCR used 60 Vbeta primers and 13 Jbeta primers. Produced via immunoSEQ multiplex PCR; TCRdb's table is partial and in-frame only. The table includes tens of thousands of clones, more than 70% detected once. This chain uses TRBV27 with TRBJ1-1; 7 bases line up with TRBD1. The sequenced sample was PBMCs. This receptor was taken from a man aged 30 to 39 in good health and CMV-seronegative. The CDR3 sequence: CASTRQGGGNTEAFF. Written as DNA, the CDR3 is TGTGCCAGCACTCGACAGGGTGGTGGGAACACTGAAGCTTTCTTT.